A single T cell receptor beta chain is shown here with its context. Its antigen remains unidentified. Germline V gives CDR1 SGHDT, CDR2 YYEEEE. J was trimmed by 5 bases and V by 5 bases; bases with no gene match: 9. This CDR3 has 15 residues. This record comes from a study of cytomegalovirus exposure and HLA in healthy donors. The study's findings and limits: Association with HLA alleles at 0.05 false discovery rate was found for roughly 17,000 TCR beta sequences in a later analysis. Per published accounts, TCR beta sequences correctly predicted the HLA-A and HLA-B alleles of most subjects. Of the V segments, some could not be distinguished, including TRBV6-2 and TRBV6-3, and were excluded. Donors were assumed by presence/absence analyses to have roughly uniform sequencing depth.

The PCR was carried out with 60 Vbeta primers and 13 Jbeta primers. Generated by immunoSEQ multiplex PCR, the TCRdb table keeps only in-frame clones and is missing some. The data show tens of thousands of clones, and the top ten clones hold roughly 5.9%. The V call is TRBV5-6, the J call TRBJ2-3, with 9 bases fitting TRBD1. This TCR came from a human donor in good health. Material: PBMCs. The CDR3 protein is CASSSGTGPGDTQYF. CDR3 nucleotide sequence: TGTGCCAGCAGTTCCGGGACAGGGCCTGGAGATACGCAGTATTTT.